This is a list of T cell receptor beta chains from one sample in a study of blood T cell repertoires in COVID-19. The method was immunoSEQ multiplex PCR; TCRdb's version includes in-frame clones alone and lacks a portion of them. Here the sample spans roughly 290,000 clones, about 85% being singletons. The material sequenced was peripheral blood. Source of these receptors: a human donor with COVID-19, enrolled during active disease. The donor label of this sample is uncertain. The CDR3 runs from the conserved cysteine through the conserved F or W. Each record gives: clone size, V gene, J gene, D gene, CDR3 protein, CDR3 DNA. A D gene is named only where the DNA matches it firmly. Clone size is stated in some rows and not others, as once, few, many or a class when expanded.

NA	TRBV28	TRBJ1-5	TRBD1	CASGYTGEQSPQHF	TGTGCCAGCGGATATACAGGGGAGCAATCGCCCCAGCATTTT
NA	TRBV29-1	TRBJ1-1	NA	CSVEGEGMNTEAFF	TGCAGCGTTGAAGGGGAGGGGATGAACACTGAAGCTTTCTTT
NA	TRBV5-6	TRBJ1-2	TRBD1	CASSLSQGAYGYTF	TGTGCCAGCAGCTTATCACAGGGGGCTTACGGCTACACCTTC
NA	TRBV28	TRBJ2-3	TRBD1	CASSFGTAYTDTQYF	TGTGCCAGCAGTTTCGGGACAGCTTACACAGATACGCAGTATTTT
NA	TRBV14	TRBJ1-5	NA	CASSQDHNQPQHF	TGTGCCAGCAGCCAAGATCATAATCAGCCCCAGCATTTT
once	TRBV5-5	TRBJ2-2	NA	CASSLAGQTANTGELFF	TGTGCCAGCAGCTTGGCCGGACAGACCGCGAACACCGGGGAGCTGTTTTTT
NA	TRBV2	TRBJ1-5	NA	CASELDSHQPQHF	TGTGCCAGCGAGTTAGACAGCCATCAGCCCCAGCATTTT
NA	TRBV6-2/TRBV6-3	TRBJ1-5	TRBD1	CASSYSAVGTGGEQPQHF	TGTGCCAGCAGTTACTCGGCGGTCGGGACAGGGGGCGAACAGCCCCAGCATTTT
NA	TRBV30	TRBJ1-2	NA	CAWSPKTATYGYTF	TGTGCCTGGAGCCCAAAGACAGCTACATATGGCTACACCTTC
NA	TRBV18	TRBJ2-3	TRBD1	CASSIRQGRADTQYF	TGTGCCAGCTCAATTAGACAGGGGCGGGCAGATACGCAGTATTTT
NA	TRBV9	TRBJ2-7	TRBD1	CASSVGGVAGGDEQYF	TGTGCCAGCAGCGTAGGAGGTGTGGCAGGGGGCGACGAGCAGTACTTC
NA	TRBV19	TRBJ2-1	TRBD2	CASTLGLYNEQFF	TGTGCCAGTACTCTGGGACTATACAATGAGCAGTTCTTC
once	TRBV6-2/TRBV6-3	TRBJ1-5	NA	CASSWGGSGNQPQHF	TGTGCCAGCAGTTGGGGGGGAAGCGGCAATCAGCCCCAGCATTTT
NA	TRBV14	TRBJ2-1	NA	CASSQVQTSSTYNEQFF	TGTGCCAGCAGCCAAGTACAGACTAGTTCGACCTACAATGAGCAGTTCTTC
NA	TRBV7-2	TRBJ2-2	TRBD1	CASSLRTGVNTGELFF	TGTGCCAGCAGCTTACGAACAGGGGTGAACACCGGGGAGCTGTTTTTT
few	TRBV7-8	TRBJ1-2	TRBD1	CASSLGRYRGGYTF	TGTGCCAGCAGCCTAGGGCGGTACAGGGGCGGCTACACCTTC
NA	TRBV11-2	TRBJ2-7	TRBD1	CASSFQTPQGAAEQYF	TGTGCCAGCAGCTTCCAAACCCCTCAGGGGGCGGCCGAGCAGTACTTC
once	TRBV13	TRBJ1-6	NA	CASSLPGFDSPLHF	TGTGCCAGCAGCTTACCCGGGTTCGACTCACCCCTCCACTTT
NA	TRBV6-6	TRBJ1-2	TRBD1	CASRPTKDRADGYTF	TGTGCCAGCAGACCTACTAAAGACAGGGCGGATGGCTACACCTTC
once	TRBV7-9	TRBJ2-5	NA	CASRQSGSQETQYF	TGTGCCAGCAGACAATCCGGGAGTCAAGAGACCCAGTACTTC
NA	TRBV2	TRBJ1-1	NA	CASSAQMNTEAFF	TGTGCCAGCAGTGCTCAGATGAACACTGAAGCTTTCTTT
NA	TRBV25-1	TRBJ1-6	NA	CASSEEFARGYNSPLHF	TGTGCCAGCAGTGAAGAATTTGCCCGGGGATATAATTCACCCCTCCACTTT
few	TRBV6-6	TRBJ1-5	NA	CASSYDSNYQPQHF	TGTGCCAGCAGTTACGACAGCAATTATCAGCCCCAGCATTTT
NA	TRBV6-6	TRBJ1-3	TRBD1	CASSKGQGSGNTIYF	TGTGCCAGCAGTAAGGGACAGGGCAGTGGAAACACCATATATTTT
NA	TRBV6-5	TRBJ2-1	TRBD1	CASVWTGRSYNEQFF	TGTGCCAGCGTGTGGACAGGGAGGTCCTACAATGAGCAGTTCTTC
once	TRBV28	TRBJ2-1	TRBD2	CASSSPRGSGTYNEQFF	TGTGCCAGCAGTTCACCCCGGGGTAGCGGGACTTACAATGAGCAGTTCTTC
NA	TRBV7-9	TRBJ2-2	NA	CASKPYTGELFF	TGTGCCAGCAAGCCGTACACCGGGGAGCTGTTTTTT
NA	TRBV9	TRBJ1-2	NA	CASSVGSSYGYTF	TGTGCCAGCAGCGTAGGTAGCAGCTATGGCTACACCTTC
NA	TRBV11-2	TRBJ1-2	NA	CASSLRGGGNYGYTF	TGTGCCAGCAGCCTCAGGGGAGGGGGTAACTATGGCTACACCTTC
NA	TRBV25-1	TRBJ1-3	NA	CASSNPGISGNTIYF	TGTGCCAGCAGTAACCCAGGCATCTCTGGAAACACCATATATTTT
NA	TRBV28	TRBJ1-3	TRBD1	CASNLNKGRGLGNTIYF	TGTGCCAGCAATCTAAACAAGGGCAGGGGGCTAGGAAACACCATATATTTT
NA	TRBV28	TRBJ1-1	NA	CASSLPQGKDTEAFF	TGTGCCAGCAGTCTACCCCAGGGGAAGGACACTGAAGCTTTCTTT
NA	TRBV20-1	TRBJ1-2	NA	CSASKTGYGYTF	TGCAGTGCTAGTAAGACGGGCTATGGCTACACCTTC
NA	TRBV27	TRBJ1-5	NA	CASRESQGTRQPQHF	TGTGCCAGCAGAGAGAGTCAGGGTACTCGGCAGCCCCAGCATTTT
NA	TRBV28	TRBJ1-2	NA	CASSQTRNYGYTF	TGTGCCAGCAGCCAGACACGTAACTATGGCTACACCTTC
NA	TRBV19	TRBJ2-3	NA	CASSITRTDTQYF	TGTGCCAGTAGTATAACTAGAACGGATACGCAGTATTTT
once	TRBV6-1	TRBJ2-1	NA	CASSTGGEVQFF	TGTGCCAGCAGTACAGGGGGGGAAGTGCAGTTCTTC
NA	TRBV25-1	TRBJ1-6	NA	CASSESYGGLSPLHF	TGTGCCAGCAGTGAATCATACGGGGGGCTCTCACCCCTCCACTTT
NA	TRBV7-8	TRBJ2-7	NA	CASSSTVVSGVPYEQYF	TGTGCCAGCAGCTCCACCGTAGTTAGCGGAGTCCCCTACGAGCAGTACTTC
NA	TRBV4-1	TRBJ1-3	NA	CASSLAARYTIYF	TGCGCCAGCAGCCTTGCGGCGAGGTACACCATATATTTT
NA	TRBV7-9	TRBJ1-5	NA	CASANSNQPQHF	TGTGCCAGCGCTAATAGCAATCAGCCCCAGCATTTT
once	TRBV5-1	TRBJ2-7	TRBD2	CASSLASETFGQGRVSYEQYF	TGCGCCAGCAGCTTGGCGTCGGAAACGTTTGGGCAAGGGAGGGTGTCTTACGAGCAGTACTTC
once	TRBV28	TRBJ2-3	NA	CASSPITGYTDTQYF	TGTGCCAGCAGTCCGATAACAGGTTACACAGATACGCAGTATTTT
once	TRBV7-8	TRBJ2-1	TRBD2	CASSAGLAISYNEQFF	TGTGCCAGCAGCGCGGGACTAGCGATCTCCTACAATGAGCAGTTCTTC
NA	TRBV3-1/TRBV3-2	TRBJ1-1	TRBD1	CASSQQGDTEAFF	TGTGCCAGCAGCCAGCAGGGGGACACTGAAGCTTTCTTT
once	TRBV10-3	TRBJ1-3	NA	CAISESQNSGNTIYF	TGTGCCATCAGTGAGTCCCAGAACTCTGGAAACACCATATATTTT
NA	TRBV3-1/TRBV3-2	TRBJ1-1	TRBD1	CASSRTGGVSAEAFF	TGTGCCAGCAGCCGGACAGGGGGCGTAAGCGCTGAAGCTTTCTTT
NA	TRBV27	TRBJ1-4	TRBD1	CASSPGTGVPYSTNEKLFF	TGTGCCAGCAGTCCCGGGACAGGTGTCCCGTACTCAACTAATGAAAAACTGTTTTTT
NA	TRBV5-4	TRBJ2-1	NA	CASRYYNEQFF	TGTGCCAGCAGATACTACAATGAGCAGTTCTTC
NA	TRBV16	TRBJ2-6	TRBD2	CASSQSSGVGANVLTF	TGTGCCAGCAGCCAATCTAGCGGGGTCGGGGCCAACGTCCTGACTTTC